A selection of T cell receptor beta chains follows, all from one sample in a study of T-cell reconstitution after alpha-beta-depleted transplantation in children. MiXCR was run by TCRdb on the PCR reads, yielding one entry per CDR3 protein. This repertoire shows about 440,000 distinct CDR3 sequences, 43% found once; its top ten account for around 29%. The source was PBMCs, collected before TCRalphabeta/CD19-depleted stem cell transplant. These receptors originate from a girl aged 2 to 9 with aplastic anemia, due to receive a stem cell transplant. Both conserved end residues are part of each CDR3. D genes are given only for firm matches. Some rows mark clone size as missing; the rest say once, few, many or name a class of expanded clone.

TGTGCCAGCAGCGACTCGGGCAAGGCAGCGGGAGCAAAGGTAGAGACCCAGTACTTC	CASSDSGKAAGAKVETQYF	few	TRBV6-4	TRBJ2-5	TRBD2
TGCGCCAGCAGCTTGGGTTGGGCCGGCACTGAAGCTTTCTTT	CASSLGWAGTEAFF	many	TRBV5-1	TRBJ1-1	NA
TGCGCCAGCAGCTTGGAAGCCCCAGGGATGTACACTGAAGCTTTCTTT	CASSLEAPGMYTEAFF	few	TRBV5-1	TRBJ1-1	NA
TGTGCCAGCAGTCAGCTGACAGGAGGGGTCGAGCAGTACTTC	CASSQLTGGVEQYF	NA	TRBV6-1	TRBJ2-7	NA
TGTGCCAGCGGGAGTTTACTAGCGGGAGGGCCGGGCAATGAGCAGTTCTTC	CASGSLLAGGPGNEQFF	few	TRBV21-1	TRBJ2-1	NA
TGCGCCAGCAGCCAAGGACTAATGAACACTGAAGCTTTCTTT	CASSQGLMNTEAFF	NA	TRBV4-1	TRBJ1-1	NA
TGTGCCAGCAGTTTATCGACAGGAGGGTTGCTGATGAACACTGAAGCTTTCTTT	CASSLSTGGLLMNTEAFF	NA	TRBV27	TRBJ1-1	NA
TGTGCCAGCAGCTTAGTCGGACAAAGCTCCTACGAGCAGTACTTC	CASSLVGQSSYEQYF	NA	TRBV7-8	TRBJ2-7	NA
TGTGCCAGCAGTCCTGTAATGACAGATATCCAAGAGACCCAGTACTTC	CASSPVMTDIQETQYF	NA	TRBV6-1	TRBJ2-5	NA
TGTGCCACCAGTGATTATGGAGGACAGTCCTCCTACAATGAGCAGTTCTTC	CATSDYGGQSSYNEQFF	once	TRBV24-1	TRBJ2-1	NA
TGCGCCAGCAGCTTGGATCAAGTTAATAGAGGCTACACCTTC	CASSLDQVNRGYTF	many	TRBV5-1	TRBJ1-2	NA
TGTGCCAGCAGCGTACGCGGGGGGGACAATGAGCAGTTCTTC	CASSVRGGDNEQFF	NA	TRBV9	TRBJ2-1	TRBD2
TGCAGTGCTAGCGCTGGGGCCAACGTCCTGACTTTC	CSASAGANVLTF	NA	TRBV20-1	TRBJ2-6	NA
TGTGCCTGGACCACAGGGGGGAATAGCAATCAGCCCCAGCATTTT	CAWTTGGNSNQPQHF	NA	TRBV30	TRBJ1-5	TRBD1
TGTGCCAGCAAAGCACAGACAGGTCTCAGGGAGACCCAGTACTTC	CASKAQTGLRETQYF	many	TRBV28	TRBJ2-5	NA
TGCAGTGCTCATGACTCCTCTAGCACAGATACGCAGTATTTT	CSAHDSSSTDTQYF	NA	TRBV20-1	TRBJ2-3	NA
TGTGCCATCAGTTGGGTAGGGCGGGAGGAGGAGTACATTCAGTACTTC	CAISWVGREEEYIQYF	NA	TRBV10-3	TRBJ2-4	TRBD2
TGCGCCAGCAGCCAAGACAGACTAGCGGGAGTAAGGCAGTTCTTC	CASSQDRLAGVRQFF	few	TRBV4-1	TRBJ2-1	TRBD2
TGTGCCAGCAGTTTAAGGGATCAGCCCCAGCATTTT	CASSLRDQPQHF	NA	TRBV28	TRBJ1-5	NA
TGCAGTGCTAACGGTTCTACGCAGTATTTT	CSANGSTQYF	NA	TRBV20-1	TRBJ2-3	NA
TGCGCCAGCAGCTTGGCAACCAGCGGGATGTACAATGAGCAGTTCTTC	CASSLATSGMYNEQFF	NA	TRBV5-1	TRBJ2-1	TRBD2
TGCGCCAGCAGCCAAGGGGACTTACCGGCGATGGCCCAGTACTTC	CASSQGDLPAMAQYF	many	TRBV5-1	TRBJ2-5	NA
TGCAGTGCTAGAGATCCCAAGGGGGGGGAGTTCAAAAACATTCAGTACTTC	CSARDPKGGEFKNIQYF	few	TRBV20-1	TRBJ2-4	NA
TGCGCCAGCAGCTTCCGGGCTACCCCGAACTATGGCTACACCTTC	CASSFRATPNYGYTF	once	TRBV5-1	TRBJ1-2	NA
TGTGCCTGGAGTGTAGGTCACCTAGCGGGAAATGAGCAGTTCTTC	CAWSVGHLAGNEQFF	many	TRBV30	TRBJ2-1	TRBD2
TGCAGTGCTAGAGATGGGCAGGGGGCAAGGGAGACCCAGTACTTC	CSARDGQGARETQYF	NA	TRBV20-1	TRBJ2-5	TRBD1
TGCAGTGTCTCCTACAATGAGCAGTTCTTC	CSVSYNEQFF	many	TRBV20-1	TRBJ2-1	NA
TGCAGTGCCAAGCTAGCGGGGGGCCCGCAGTTCTTC	CSAKLAGGPQFF	NA	TRBV20-1	TRBJ2-1	TRBD2
TGCGCCAGCAGTTACTCCCTCGGAAACACCATATATTTT	CASSYSLGNTIYF	NA	TRBV5-1	TRBJ1-3	NA
TGCGCCAGCAGCCAGATCGGGGAAGAGACCCAGTACTTC	CASSQIGEETQYF	NA	TRBV4-1	TRBJ2-5	NA
TGTGCCAGCTCACCACTAGGGGAACAGCAGCCCCAGCATTTT	CASSPLGEQQPQHF	many	TRBV18	TRBJ1-5	NA
TGCAGTGCTAGGGTGCCTAGCGGCAACGGGAATGAGCAGTTCTTC	CSARVPSGNGNEQFF	few	TRBV20-1	TRBJ2-1	TRBD2
TGCGCCAGCAGTTGGGGGACTGAATATGGCTACACCTTC	CASSWGTEYGYTF	NA	TRBV5-1	TRBJ1-2	NA
TGCAGCGTTGTAGCGGGAGTGGTAAGAAACATTCAGTACTTC	CSVVAGVVRNIQYF	many	TRBV29-1	TRBJ2-4	TRBD2
TGTGCCAGCAGTCTAAAAGAACCGGGACTAGGGACCGGGGAGCTGTTTTTT	CASSLKEPGLGTGELFF	many	TRBV6-1	TRBJ2-2	TRBD2
TGTGCCATCAGTCACCCCCTTTCACAAGCTTTCTTT	CAISHPLSQAFF	NA	TRBV10-3	TRBJ1-1	NA